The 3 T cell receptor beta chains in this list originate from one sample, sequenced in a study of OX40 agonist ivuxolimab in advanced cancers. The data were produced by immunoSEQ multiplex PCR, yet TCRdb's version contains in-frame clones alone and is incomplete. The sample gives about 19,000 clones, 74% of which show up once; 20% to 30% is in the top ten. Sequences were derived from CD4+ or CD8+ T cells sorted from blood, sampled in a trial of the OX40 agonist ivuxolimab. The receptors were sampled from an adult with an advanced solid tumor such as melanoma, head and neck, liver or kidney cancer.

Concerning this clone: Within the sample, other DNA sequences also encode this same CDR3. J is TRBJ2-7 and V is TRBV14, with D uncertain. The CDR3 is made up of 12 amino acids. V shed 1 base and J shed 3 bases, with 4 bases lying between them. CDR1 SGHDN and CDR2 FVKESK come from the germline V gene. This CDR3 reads CASSQVYYEQYF. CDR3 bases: TGTGCCAGCAGCCAAGTATACTACGAGCAGTACTTC. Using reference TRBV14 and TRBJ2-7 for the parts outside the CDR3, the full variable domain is EAGVTQFPSHSVIEKGQTVTLRCDPISGHDNLYWYRRVMGKEIKFLLHFVKESKQDESGMPNNRFLAERTGGTYSTLKVQPAELEDSGVYFCASSQVYYEQYFGPGTRLTVT.

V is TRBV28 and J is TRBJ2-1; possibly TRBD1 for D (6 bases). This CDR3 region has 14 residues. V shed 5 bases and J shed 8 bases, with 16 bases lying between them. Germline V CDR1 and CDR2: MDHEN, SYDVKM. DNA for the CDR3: TGTGCCAGCAGTACCTACAGGGAAGTGGATGAGCAGTTCTTC. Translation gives CASSTYREVDEQFF.

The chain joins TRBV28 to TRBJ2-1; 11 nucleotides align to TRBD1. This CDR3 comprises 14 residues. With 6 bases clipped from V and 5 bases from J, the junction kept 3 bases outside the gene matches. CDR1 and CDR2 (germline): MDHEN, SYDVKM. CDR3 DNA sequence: TGTGCCAGCAGGGACAGGGGGCTGAACAATGAGCAGTTCTTC. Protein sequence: CASRDRGLNNEQFF.